This T cell receptor (beta chain) appears in the sequencing data of a study of Tregs in tolerant kidney transplant recipients. Study observations and caveats: Biological reproducibility was not directly addressed in this study. Findings come from small patient numbers and require larger validation.

Unstimulated regulatory T cells (CD4+CD25+CD127-), CD4+CD25- non-regulatory cells, CD4 and CD8 cells were FACS-sorted from thawed PBMCs. CDR1 is MNHEY and CDR2 is SVGAGI in the germline V gene. CDR3 length equals 15 residues. Trimming removed 5 bases from V and 0 bases from J, with 13 bases in between. The repertoire was sequenced with immunoSEQ multiplex PCR; TCRdb's copy has only in-frame clones and lacks some. The data hold around 61,000 clones, with around 82% observed a single time. On this clone itself: No antigen is known for it.

The chain employs TRBV6-5 and TRBJ1-1; possible D gene TRBD1, 6 bases. This receptor was taken from a human donor in good health. Sequenced: CD4+ T cells from blood. CDR3 sequence: CASSPPGGLNTEAFF. CDR3 coding DNA: TGTGCCAGCAGTCCTCCCGGGGGGCTGAACACTGAAGCTTTCTTT.